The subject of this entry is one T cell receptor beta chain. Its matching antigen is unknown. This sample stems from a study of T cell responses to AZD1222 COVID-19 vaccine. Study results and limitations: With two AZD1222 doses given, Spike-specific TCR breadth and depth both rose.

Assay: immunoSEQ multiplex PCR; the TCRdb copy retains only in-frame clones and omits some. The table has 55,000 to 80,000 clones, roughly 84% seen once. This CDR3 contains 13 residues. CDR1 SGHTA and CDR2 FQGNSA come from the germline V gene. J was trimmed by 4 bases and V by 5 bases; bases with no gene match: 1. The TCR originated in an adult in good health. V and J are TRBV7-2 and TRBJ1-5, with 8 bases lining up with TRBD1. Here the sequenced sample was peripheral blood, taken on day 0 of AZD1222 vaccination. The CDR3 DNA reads TGTGCCAGCAGCGACAGGGGAAATCAGCCCCAGCATTTT. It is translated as CASSDRGNQPQHF.